The rows below give T cell receptor beta chains drawn from one sample of a study of early T cells in non-severe SARS-CoV-2 infection. TCRdb used MiXCR to reprocess the 5' RACE reads, holding one entry per CDR3 protein. The sample includes about 39,000 distinct CDR3 sequences, about 5.5% seen only once; the top ten take 3.5% to 4.5%. The sequenced sample was whole blood, obtained at baseline. Receptors originate from an adult who was a healthcare worker with PCR-confirmed SARS-CoV-2 infection or an uninfected control (not recorded which). CDR3s leave out the opening cysteine and the closing phenylalanine or tryptophan. The D gene is left open where the match is weak.

>.|13|TRBJ2-4|TRBV6-6
ASSRDPSLGNIQY
>.|8|TRBJ1-5|TRBV20-1
SAGDQPQH
>TRBD1|12|TRBJ1-1|TRBV30
AWRTGRPYTEAF
>.|11|TRBJ1-4|TRBV5-1
ASSLVSSGKLF
>.|11|TRBJ2-5|TRBV29-1
SARGLHQETQY
>.|11|TRBJ2-5|TRBV7-2
ASSLIPQETQY
>.|15|TRBJ1-6|TRBV7-9
ASSLGRLSSYNSPLH
>.|10|TRBJ2-5|TRBV7-9
ASSAEEETQY
>TRBD1|11|TRBJ2-2|TRBV29-1
SAQTTGAGELF
>.|10|TRBJ2-7|TRBV6-5
ASKDGGLEQY
>TRBD2|13|TRBJ2-7|TRBV12-5
ASQSTSGASYEQY
>TRBD2|11|TRBJ2-5|TRBV5-1
ASSLSGSETQY
>TRBD1|13|TRBJ2-7|TRBV7-9
ASRAGTGNYHEQY
>.|11|TRBJ1-1|TRBV6-5
ASSYPSGTEAF
>.|15|TRBJ2-5|TRBV4-1
ASSHDPTSPLQETQY
>.|12|TRBJ1-1|TRBV30
AGSKDGRNTEAF
>.|13|TRBJ2-5|TRBV5-1
ASSPTGRAQETQY
>TRBD1|11|TRBJ1-2|TRBV20-1
SARGTANYGYT
>TRBD2|14|TRBJ2-3|TRBV10-3
AISDVGLASTDTQY
>.|12|TRBJ2-2|TRBV2
ASRLEVEGGELF
>.|12|TRBJ2-2|TRBV5-4
ASSLVSGVGELF
>TRBD2|13|TRBJ2-7|TRBV7-2
ASSLASGGAREQY
>.|11|TRBJ2-2|TRBV7-9
ASSLPNTGELF
>.|14|TRBJ1-2|TRBV5-6
ASSPKAGRESYGYT
>TRBD1|12|TRBJ2-1|TRBV12-3/TRBV12-4
ASSSGTGINEQF
>TRBD2|13|TRBJ2-5|TRBV4-1
ASSQLGLAQETQY
>.|11|TRBJ2-2|TRBV7-9
ASSPRGTGELF
>.|18|TRBJ2-1|TRBV3-2
ASSQEWRTSGYSSYNEQF
>TRBD2|15|TRBJ2-3|TRBV5-1
ASSLLGLAGTTDTQY
>.|11|TRBJ2-4|TRBV29-1
SVESDILNIQY
>TRBD1|13|TRBJ2-7|TRBV6-2/TRBV6-3
ASSYSGQNLYEQY
>.|11|TRBJ1-2|TRBV6-6
ASSWTAAYGYT
>.|15|TRBJ2-1|TRBV4-1
ASSQDSNEQRRLEQF
>.|12|TRBJ2-3|TRBV7-9
ASSFAWDGYTQY
>.|14|TRBJ2-5|TRBV7-9
ASSSPTQGFQQTQY
>TRBD2|13|TRBJ2-3|TRBV30
AWSVLLAGPDTQY
>.|11|TRBJ1-1|TRBV7-7
ASSPSPGTEAF
>.|12|TRBJ1-4|TRBV13
ASSLRTDNEKLF
>.|12|TRBJ1-1|TRBV12-3/TRBV12-4
ASSFQTSNTEAF
>TRBD1|10|TRBJ2-7|TRBV4-1
ASSQGGTGMY
>.|12|TRBJ2-3|TRBV19
ASSPSRGTDTQY
>.|12|TRBJ2-1|TRBV7-7
ASSRERGWNEQF
>.|9|TRBJ2-5|TRBV29-1
SVGDKETQY
>.|16|TRBJ2-2|TRBV7-6
ASSLDTTDRPNTGELF